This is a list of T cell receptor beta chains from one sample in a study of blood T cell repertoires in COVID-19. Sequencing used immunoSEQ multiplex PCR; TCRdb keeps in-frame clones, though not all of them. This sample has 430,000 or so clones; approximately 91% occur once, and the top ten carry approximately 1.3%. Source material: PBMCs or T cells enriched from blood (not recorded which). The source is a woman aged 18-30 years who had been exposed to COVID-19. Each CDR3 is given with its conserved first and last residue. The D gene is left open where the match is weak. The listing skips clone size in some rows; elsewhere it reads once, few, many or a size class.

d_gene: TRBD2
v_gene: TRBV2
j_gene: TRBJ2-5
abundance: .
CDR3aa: CASSLKLAGTQETQYF
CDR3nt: TGTGCCAGCAGTCTCAAACTAGCGGGGACACAAGAGACCCAGTACTTC

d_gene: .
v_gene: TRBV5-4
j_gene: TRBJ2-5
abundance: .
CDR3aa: CASSLLGAPQETQYF
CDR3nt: TGTGCCAGCAGCTTGTTGGGGGCGCCACAAGAGACCCAGTACTTC

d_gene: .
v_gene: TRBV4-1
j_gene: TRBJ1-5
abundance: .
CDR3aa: CASSQGGSQPQHF
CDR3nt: TGCGCCAGCAGCCAAGGAGGGTCTCAGCCCCAGCATTTT

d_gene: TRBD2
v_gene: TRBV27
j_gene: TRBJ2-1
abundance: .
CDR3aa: CASSLLGVSGQYNEQFF
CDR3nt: TGTGCCAGCAGTTTATTAGGTGTTAGCGGGCAATACAATGAGCAGTTCTTC

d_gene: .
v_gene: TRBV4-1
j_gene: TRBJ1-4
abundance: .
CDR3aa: CASSQAGGGQSNEKLFF
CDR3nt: TGCGCCAGCAGCCAAGCCGGCGGGGGGCAATCTAATGAAAAACTGTTTTTT

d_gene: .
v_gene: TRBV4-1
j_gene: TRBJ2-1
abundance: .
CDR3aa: CASSQRTGSSYNEQFF
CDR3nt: TGCGCCAGCAGCCAACGGACGGGGAGCTCCTACAATGAGCAGTTCTTC

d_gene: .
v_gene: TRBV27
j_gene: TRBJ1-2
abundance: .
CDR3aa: CASSDRANYGYTF
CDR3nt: TGTGCCTCGTCGGACAGAGCTAACTATGGCTACACCTTC

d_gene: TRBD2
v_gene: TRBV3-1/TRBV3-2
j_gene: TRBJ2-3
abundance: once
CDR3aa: CASSQDSAGGFMQYF
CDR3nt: TGTGCCAGCAGCCAAGATTCGGCGGGAGGGTTTATGCAGTATTTT

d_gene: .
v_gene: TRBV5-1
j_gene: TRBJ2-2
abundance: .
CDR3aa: CASRKGEAGELFF
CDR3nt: TGCGCCAGCAGGAAGGGGGAAGCCGGGGAGCTGTTTTTT

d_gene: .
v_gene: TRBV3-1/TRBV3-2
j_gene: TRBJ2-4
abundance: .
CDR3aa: CASSQAKGGARGNIQYF
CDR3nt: TGTGCCAGCAGCCAAGCTAAAGGCGGAGCCCGGGGAAACATTCAGTACTTC

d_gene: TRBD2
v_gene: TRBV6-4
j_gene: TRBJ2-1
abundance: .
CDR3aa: CASSDPLAGGPNEQFF
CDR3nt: TGTGCCAGCAGTGACCCACTAGCGGGAGGGCCCAATGAGCAGTTCTTC

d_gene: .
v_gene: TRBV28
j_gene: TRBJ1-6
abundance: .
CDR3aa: CASSFLRNSPLHF
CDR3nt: TGTGCCAGCAGTTTTCTCAGGAATTCACCCCTCCACTTT

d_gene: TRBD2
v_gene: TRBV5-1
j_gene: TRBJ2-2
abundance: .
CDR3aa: CASTHLAGDTGELFF
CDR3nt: TGCGCCAGCACCCACCTAGCGGGAGACACCGGGGAGCTGTTTTTT

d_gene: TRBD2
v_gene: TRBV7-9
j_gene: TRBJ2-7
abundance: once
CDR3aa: CASSLALPGLAGVAYEQYF
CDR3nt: TGTGCCAGCAGCCTAGCGCTCCCGGGACTAGCGGGAGTCGCTTACGAGCAGTACTTC

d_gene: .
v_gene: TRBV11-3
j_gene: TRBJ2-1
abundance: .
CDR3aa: CASSLDGSDSYNEQFF
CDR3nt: TGTGCCAGCAGCTTAGACGGGAGCGACTCCTACAATGAGCAGTTCTTC

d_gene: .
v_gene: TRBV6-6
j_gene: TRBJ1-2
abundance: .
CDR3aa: CASRGGGYTF
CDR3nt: TGTGCCAGCAGGGGAGGCGGCTACACCTTC

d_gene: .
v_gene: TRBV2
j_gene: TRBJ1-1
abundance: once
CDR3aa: CASRVGASPNTEAFF
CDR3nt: TGTGCCAGCAGGGTGGGCGCTAGCCCGAACACTGAAGCTTTCTTT

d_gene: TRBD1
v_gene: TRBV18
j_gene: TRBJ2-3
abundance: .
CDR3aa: CASSPVTGGFTDTQYF
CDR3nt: TGTGCCAGCTCACCGGTGACAGGGGGCTTCACAGATACGCAGTATTTT

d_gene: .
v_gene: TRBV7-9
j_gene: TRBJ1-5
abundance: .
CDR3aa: CASSSGRMNQPQHF
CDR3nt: TGTGCCAGCAGCAGCGGACGGATGAATCAGCCCCAGCATTTT

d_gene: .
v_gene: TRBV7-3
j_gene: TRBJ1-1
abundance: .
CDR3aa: CASGQFPNTEAFF
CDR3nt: TGTGCGAGCGGACAGTTCCCGAACACTGAAGCTTTCTTT

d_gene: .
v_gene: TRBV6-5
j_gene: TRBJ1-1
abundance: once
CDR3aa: CASTPQAFEAFF
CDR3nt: TGTGCCAGCACCCCCCAGGCATTTGAAGCTTTCTTT

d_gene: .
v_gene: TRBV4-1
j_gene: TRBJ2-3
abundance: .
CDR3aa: CASREEGGTDTQYF
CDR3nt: TGCGCCAGCAGAGAGGAGGGAGGAACAGATACGCAGTATTTT

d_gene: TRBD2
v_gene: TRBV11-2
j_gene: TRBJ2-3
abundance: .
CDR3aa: CASSSLERGVSTDTQYF
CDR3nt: TGTGCCAGCAGCTCCCTCGAGCGGGGGGTTAGCACAGATACGCAGTATTTT

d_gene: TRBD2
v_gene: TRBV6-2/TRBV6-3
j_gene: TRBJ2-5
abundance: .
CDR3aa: CASSYRRGGGETQYF
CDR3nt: TGTGCCAGCAGTTACCGGCGGGGGGGTGGAGAGACCCAGTACTTC

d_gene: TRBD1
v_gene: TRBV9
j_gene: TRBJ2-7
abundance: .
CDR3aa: CASSMQQGAGNEQYF
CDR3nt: TGTGCCAGCAGCATGCAACAGGGGGCGGGCAACGAGCAGTACTTC

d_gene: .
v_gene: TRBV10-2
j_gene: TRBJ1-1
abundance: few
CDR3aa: CASALFGTSNTEAFF
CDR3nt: TGCGCCAGCGCATTGTTTGGGACATCGAACACTGAAGCTTTCTTT

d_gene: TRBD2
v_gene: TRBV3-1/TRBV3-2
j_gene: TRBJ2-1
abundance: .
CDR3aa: CASSRIGSGGYNEQFF
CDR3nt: TGTGCCAGCAGCCGCATTGGTAGCGGGGGTTACAATGAGCAGTTCTTC

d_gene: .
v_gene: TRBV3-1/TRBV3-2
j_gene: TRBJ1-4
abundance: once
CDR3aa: CASSQGAGLSEKLFF
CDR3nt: TGTGCCAGCAGCCAAGGGGCGGGCCTCTCTGAAAAACTGTTTTTT

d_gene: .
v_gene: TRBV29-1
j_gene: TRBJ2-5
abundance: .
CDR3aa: CSDRSQETQYF
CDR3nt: TGCAGCGACAGGAGCCAAGAGACCCAGTACTTC

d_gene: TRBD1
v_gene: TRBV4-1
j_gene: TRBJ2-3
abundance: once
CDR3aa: CASSPKTGVDTQYF
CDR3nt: TGCGCCAGCAGCCCGAAGACAGGGGTAGATACGCAGTATTTT

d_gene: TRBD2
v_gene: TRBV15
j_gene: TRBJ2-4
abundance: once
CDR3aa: CATTLREGDIQYF
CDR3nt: TGTGCCACCACCCTCCGGGAGGGGGACATTCAGTACTTC

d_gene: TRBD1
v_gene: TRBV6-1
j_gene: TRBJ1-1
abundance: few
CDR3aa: CASSDGTADNTEAFF
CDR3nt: TGTGCCAGCAGTGACGGGACAGCCGACAACACTGAAGCTTTCTTT

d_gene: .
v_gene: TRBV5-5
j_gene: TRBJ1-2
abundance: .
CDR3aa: CASSWVTRYGYTF
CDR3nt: TGTGCCAGCAGCTGGGTGACTCGCTATGGCTACACCTTC

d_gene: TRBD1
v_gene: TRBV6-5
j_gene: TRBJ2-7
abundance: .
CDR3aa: CASRTDHRGPYEQYF
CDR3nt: TGTGCCAGCAGAACTGACCACAGGGGTCCCTACGAGCAGTACTTC

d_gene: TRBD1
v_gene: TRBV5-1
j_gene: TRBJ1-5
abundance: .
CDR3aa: CASSTGQVNQPQHF
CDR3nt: TGCGCCAGCAGCACCGGACAGGTTAATCAGCCCCAGCATTTT

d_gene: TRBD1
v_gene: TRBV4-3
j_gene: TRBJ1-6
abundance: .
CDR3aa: CASSRATGVDALHF
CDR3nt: TGCGCCAGCAGCCGGGCCACAGGGGTTGACGCCCTCCACTTT

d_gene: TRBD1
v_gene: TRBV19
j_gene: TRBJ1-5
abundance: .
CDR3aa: CASSTGTVYSNQPQHF
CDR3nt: TGTGCCAGTAGTACCGGGACAGTGTATAGCAATCAGCCCCAGCATTTT

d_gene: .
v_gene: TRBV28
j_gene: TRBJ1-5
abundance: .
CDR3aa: CASSLGGARNQPQHF
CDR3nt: TGTGCCAGCAGTTTAGGGGGCGCTCGCAATCAGCCCCAGCATTTT

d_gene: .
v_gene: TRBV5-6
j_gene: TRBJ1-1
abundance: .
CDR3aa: CASSRQGGTEAFF
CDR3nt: TGTGCCAGCAGCCGTCAGGGAGGCACTGAAGCTTTCTTT

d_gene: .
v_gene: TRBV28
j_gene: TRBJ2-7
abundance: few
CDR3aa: CASSTRSDNYEQYF
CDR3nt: TGTGCCAGCAGTACCCGATCGGACAACTACGAGCAGTACTTC

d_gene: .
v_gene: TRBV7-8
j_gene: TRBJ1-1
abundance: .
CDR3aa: CASSLSSGDFTEAFF
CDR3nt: TGTGCCAGCAGCTTATCTTCCGGGGACTTCACTGAAGCTTTCTTT

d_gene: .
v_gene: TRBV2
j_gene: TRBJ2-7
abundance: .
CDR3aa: CASRPTGLSYEQYF
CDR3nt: TGTGCCAGCAGACCGACAGGCCTCTCCTACGAGCAGTACTTC

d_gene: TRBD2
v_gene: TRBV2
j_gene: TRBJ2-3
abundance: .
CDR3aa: CARGVGLAGTDTQYF
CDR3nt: TGTGCCAGGGGGGTAGGACTAGCGGGCACAGATACGCAGTATTTT

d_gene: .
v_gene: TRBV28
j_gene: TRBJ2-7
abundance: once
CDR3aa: CASSPAAATYEQYF
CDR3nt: TGTGCCAGCAGCCCGGCAGCGGCGACCTACGAGCAGTACTTC

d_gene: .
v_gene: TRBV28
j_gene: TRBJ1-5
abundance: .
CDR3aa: CASSQGTMNQPQHF
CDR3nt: TGTGCCAGCAGTCAAGGGACAATGAATCAGCCCCAGCATTTT

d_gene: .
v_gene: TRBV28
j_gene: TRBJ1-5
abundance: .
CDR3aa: CASRGALPRFPQHF
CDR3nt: TGTGCCAGCAGAGGGGCGCTACCGCGGTTTCCCCAGCATTTT

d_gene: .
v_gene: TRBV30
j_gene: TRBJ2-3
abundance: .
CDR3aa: CAWGTGRNTDTQYF
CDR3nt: TGTGCCTGGGGTACAGGGAGAAACACAGATACGCAGTATTTT

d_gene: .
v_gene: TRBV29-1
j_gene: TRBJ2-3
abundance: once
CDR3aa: CSATGGDTQYF
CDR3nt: TGCAGCGCCACAGGAGGGGATACGCAGTATTTT

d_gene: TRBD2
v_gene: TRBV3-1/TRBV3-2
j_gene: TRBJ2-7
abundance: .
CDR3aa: CASSQPKTSGASYEQYF
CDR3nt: TGTGCCAGCAGCCAACCAAAAACTAGCGGGGCTTCCTACGAGCAGTACTTC

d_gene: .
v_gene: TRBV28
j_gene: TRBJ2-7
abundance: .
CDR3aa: CASSLGVTGSYEQYF
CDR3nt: TGTGCCAGCAGTTTAGGGGTGACAGGATCCTACGAGCAGTACTTC

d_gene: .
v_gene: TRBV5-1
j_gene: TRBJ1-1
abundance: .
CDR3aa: CASSYLGGEDTEAFF
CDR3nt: TGCGCCAGCAGCTATCTAGGAGGGGAGGACACTGAAGCTTTCTTT

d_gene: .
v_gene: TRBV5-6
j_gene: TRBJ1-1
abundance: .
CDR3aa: CASSLELNTEAFF
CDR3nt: TGTGCCAGCAGCTTGGAGCTTAACACTGAAGCTTTCTTT

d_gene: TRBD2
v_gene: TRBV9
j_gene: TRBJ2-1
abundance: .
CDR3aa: CASSVSTSGSLNEQFF
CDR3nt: TGTGCCAGCAGCGTATCGACTAGCGGGAGCTTGAATGAGCAGTTCTTC

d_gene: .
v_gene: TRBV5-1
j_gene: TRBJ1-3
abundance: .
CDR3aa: CASGHSGNTIYF
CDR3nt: TGCGCCTCGGGTCACTCTGGAAACACCATATATTTT